The T cell receptor (beta chain) described here comes from a study of regulatory T cells in long-lasting Graves disease. Points from the study as a whole: Favored usage of TRBV28, TRBJ1-2 and TRBJ2-5 was recorded in persistent disease.

Ten or more counts support this clonotype. Its target is unknown. This is likely a read error, given that the CDR3 carries no conserved phenylalanine or tryptophan at its end. The limits of the CDR3 on the DNA are not certain, so only TCRdb's listed CDR3 is given. Time point reported: newly diagnosed GD, antithyroid drugs for less than 3 months. The authors made the TCR library using RNA they extracted from PBMCs. Combining iRepertoire HTBI primers with Arm-PCR of CDR3 regions, the authors built TCR beta libraries. TCRdb processed the multiplex PCR reads anew with MiXCR; each CDR3 protein has one entry. The table has hundreds of thousands of distinct CDR3 sequences, approximately 13% seen once. Germline V gene data show CDR1 as SEHNR and CDR2 as FQNEAQ (reference sequence). Both ends counted, the CDR3 spans 15 residues. This sample also belongs to another study, concerning T cells in Graves' hyperthyroidism and ophthalmopathy. From that report: The study left out patients who had uncontrolled infection, other autoimmune disease, pregnancy or lactation. Using the HTBI primer set, a first-round RT-PCR was run on the TCR CDR3. Among clonotypes expanded in thyroid above 0.001, most were also found in blood.

The specimen was peripheral blood mononuclear cells (PBMCs), collected at new diagnosis, from a patient treated with antithyroid drugs. This receptor was identified in a man younger than 40 with Graves disease. The rearrangement joins TRBV7-9 to TRBJ2-1; the D call TRBD2 from the table was never checked on the DNA. CDR3 amino acids: CASSLGSTGRRDYRY.